This TCR beta chain is from a study of technical replicates of blood from a handful of donors. Germline-derived CDR1 and CDR2 are ENHRY and SYGVKD. The CDR3 is 13 residues long. V was pared by 5 bases and J by 0 bases, with 8 bases between. Repertoires were generated with immunoSEQ multiplex PCR, while TCRdb's copy carries only in-frame clones and drops some. Among around 73,000 clones listed, 90% to 95% were seen once. The sequencing input was PBMCs. The chain links TRBV10-3 to TRBJ2-7, with D maybe TRBD1 (6 bases). The receptor's source is a human donor in good health. Some clones in this sample may be carry-over from other donors' samples. The CDR3 DNA reads TGTGCCATCAGTACGGACAGCTCCTACGAGCAGTACTTC. As protein: CAISTDSSYEQYF.